This passage covers 15 T cell receptor beta chains from one sample sequenced in a study of T cell responses to AZD1222 COVID-19 vaccine (dated by TCRdb to the early 2020s). Interpreted using the paper, the time point label stands for: about 28 days (+/-7) after the second vaccine dose. Receptor amplification or capture employed the immunoSEQ multiplex PCR assay. TCRdb took over this immuneACCESS table, retaining in-frame rearrangements with V and J assigned. Such tables are incomplete; in checked studies, under half of the missing clones stem from an unresolved V gene, and the remainder is unexplained. For this sample there are roughly 120,000 clones; about 85% appear just once. About 2.5% of the sample rests with the top ten. The material was peripheral blood, obtained 28 days after the second AZD1222 dose. These receptors were collected from an adult who received the AZD1222 COVID-19 vaccine.

Here the CDR3 DNA reads TGTGCCAGCAGCATACGGCGGGGAAAAGCTTTCTTT. It specifies CASSIRRGKAFF. The V and J genes are TRBV7-9 and TRBJ1-1; the D is unclear. V dropped 5 bases and J dropped 9 bases, with 13 bases sitting between them. The CDR3 extends over 12 amino acids. CDR1 and CDR2 from the germline V gene are SEHNR and FQNEAQ (reference sequence).

The CDR3 coding sequence is TGCGCCAGCAGCCAAGATCCCACTCAGGGGAGAGCTTTCTTT. It specifies CASSQDPTQGRAFF. The V and J genes are TRBV4-1 and TRBJ1-1, with D possibly being TRBD1 (6 bases). The germline V gene has CDR1 MGHRA and CDR2 YSYEKL. The CDR3 runs 14 residues. V shed 0 bases and J shed 10 bases, with 15 bases lying between them.

The rearrangement links TRBV6-2 or TRBV6-3 to TRBJ1-2; possibly TRBD1 for D (6 bases). Germline V gene sequence: CDR1 MNHEY, CDR2 SVGEGT. The CDR3 is 15 amino acids. Trimming left V 6 bases short and J 0 bases short, with 14 bases between. The chain's CDR3 is CASSSRGTTNYGYTF. The CDR3, as DNA: TGTGCCAGCAGCAGCCGCGGGACAACTAACTATGGCTACACCTTC.

The gene calls are TRBV7-7 and TRBJ2-3; D possibly matches TRBD1 or TRBD2 (5 bases each). The CDR3 sequence is 15 residues long. In germline, CDR1 is SSHAT, CDR2 FNYEAQ (reference sequence). The germline V and J ends were trimmed by 3 bases and 6 bases, with 16 bases remaining between them. This CDR3 is CASSLGNQGGDTQYF. The CDR3 nucleotides are TGTGCCAGCAGCTTGGGCAACCAGGGCGGGGATACGCAGTATTTT.

V usage is TRBV7-3 and J usage is TRBJ2-1; D assignment may be TRBD1 or TRBD2 (5 bases each). The CDR3 has 16 residues. CDR1 is SGHTA, CDR2 FQGTGA, per germline. Between the trimmed V and J ends, which lost 4 bases and 2 bases, there was a span of 15 bases. The CDR3 is CASSWSGTETYNEQFF. As DNA, the CDR3 is TGTGCCAGCAGCTGGTCCGGGACCGAGACCTACAATGAGCAGTTCTTC.

J is TRBJ2-7 and V is TRBV9; possible D gene TRBD1, 6 bases. Trimming pared 0 bases from V and 6 bases from J, leaving 10 bases between. Per the germline V gene, CDR1 is SGDLS and CDR2 is YYNGEE. The CDR3 spans 13 residues. CDR3 sequence: CASSVVPRGEQYF. The CDR3 nucleotides read TGTGCCAGCAGCGTAGTCCCCAGGGGCGAGCAGTACTTC.

The chain is built from TRBV24-1 and TRBJ2-7, with D perhaps being TRBD1 or TRBD2 (6 bases each). The CDR3 runs to 18 residues. Per the germline V gene, CDR1 is KGHDR and CDR2 is SFDVKD. V dropped 2 bases and J dropped 6 bases, with 25 bases sitting between them. CDR3 residues: CATSDSGTTSLRVSEQYF. DNA of the CDR3: TGTGCCACCAGTGATTCCGGGACAACTAGCCTAAGGGTATCCGAGCAGTACTTC.

The chain couples TRBV5-4 to TRBJ2-7, with TRBD1 matching 10 bases. V dropped 4 bases and J dropped 3; count of bases not matched to a gene: 7. Per germline, CDR1 SGHNT and CDR2 YYREEE (reference sequence). The CDR3 length is 15 residues. CDR3 nucleotides: TGTGCCAGCAGCCCCGGGACAGGGGTCGGCTACGAGCAGTACTTC. This codes for CASSPGTGVGYEQYF.

The CDR3 here is CASSQVGGQGSPLHF. The CDR3 nucleotides read TGCGCCAGCAGCCAAGTGGGAGGCCAGGGTTCACCCCTCCACTTT. This chain uses TRBV4-3 with TRBJ1-6; D may be TRBD1 (5 bases). Trimming took off 1 base at V and 9 bases at J, with 13 bases between the two ends. The CDR3 runs 15 residues. Germline CDR1 LGHNA, CDR2 YSLEER.

The CDR3 region has the DNA TGTGCCAGCAGCGGCCTCCAGAGGGGCTACACCTTC. It yields the protein CASSGLQRGYTF. The chain couples TRBV9 to TRBJ1-2; D not resolved. Trimming left V 3 bases short and J 8 bases short, with 11 bases between. The germline V gene encodes CDR1 SGDLS and CDR2 YYNGEE. The CDR3 totals 12 residues.

V is TRBV28 and J is TRBJ1-3, with D unresolved. Germline CDR1 MDHEN, CDR2 SYDVKM. This CDR3 has 15 amino acids. V lost 1 base and J lost 1, with 8 bases in between. The CDR3 DNA sequence: TGTGCCAGCAGTTTATCTGTGCGGTCTGGAAACACCATATATTTT. This sequence encodes CASSLSVRSGNTIYF.

V gene TRBV6-5 combines with J gene TRBJ1-6, with unresolved D. V was trimmed by 7 bases and J by 6 bases, leaving 16 bases between them. Germline loops: CDR1 MNHEY, CDR2 SVGAGI. The CDR3 runs 15 residues. CDR3 coding DNA: TGTGCCAGCACTGTCGACTGGGCTGTTAATTCACCCCTCCACTTT. Its protein product is CASTVDWAVNSPLHF.

The gene calls are TRBV12-3 or TRBV12-4 and TRBJ1-2; D uncertain. Trimming left V 5 bases short and J 3 bases short, with 7 bases between. This CDR3 has 12 residues. CDR3 in amino acids: CASSNSDYGYTF. The CDR3 nucleotides are TGTGCCAGCAGTAACAGCGACTATGGCTACACCTTC.

The CDR3 protein is CASSFLGVNEKLFF. CDR3 coding DNA: TGTGCCAGCAGTTTCCTGGGGGTAAATGAAAAACTGTTTTTT. This rearrangement joins TRBV6-5 to TRBJ1-4; D possibly corresponds to TRBD1 (5 bases). Trimming took off 4 bases at V and 5 bases at J, with 11 bases between the two ends. Germline V gene lookup returns CDR1 MNHEY and CDR2 SVGAGI. The CDR3 is 14 amino acids.

This clone has only one observation. The genes are TRBV1 and TRBJ2-7; TRBD2, the table's D call, lacks a check against the DNA. TRBV1 is listed as a pseudogene. The CDR3 sequence is 14 residues long. The CDR3 sequence: CTSSRTSGTYEQYF. In DNA, the CDR3 is TGCACCAGCAGCCGGACTAGCGGAACCTACGAGCAGTACTTC.